This T cell receptor (beta chain) stems from a study of shared clonotypes between healthy human individuals. Deep-level settings were used for running the assay. Measured with immunoSEQ multiplex PCR; TCRdb has only the in-frame clones, and not every one. Altogether around 700,000 clones are present, roughly 78% being singletons, with the ten largest covering less than 2%. V was clipped by 2 bases and J by 4 bases, with 10 bases between them. Germline assignment: CDR1 SGHRS and CDR2 YFSETQ. The CDR3 has 14 amino acids. V usage is TRBV5-1 and J usage is TRBJ1-3, with a weak D call TRBD1 (5 bases). Material for sequencing was memory CD4+ T cells sorted from blood. Subset denoted: CD45RA-negative fraction. The TCR sequence derives from a young woman in good health. CDR3 residues: CASSLGDPGNTIYF. The CDR3 bases are TGCGCCAGCAGCTTAGGGGATCCCGGAAACACCATATATTTT.